This T cell receptor (beta chain) appears in the sequencing data of a study of neurological immune-mediated disorders. The study, taken as a whole, reports: No sharing of CDR3 amino acid sequences was observed among expanded clones across subjects, suggesting private repertoires in all groups. Patients with HTLV-1-associated myelopathy showed the most TCR clonal expansion. Those with multiple sclerosis showed the least, falling below healthy controls.

This clonotype was counted ten times or more. Its cognate antigen is unknown. It was by 5'RACE with 10-nucleotide random UMIs that the cDNA was made. TCRdb processed the 5' RACE reads anew with MiXCR; each CDR3 protein has one entry. The sample includes about 46,000 distinct CDR3 sequences, roughly 4% seen only once; the top ten take 5.5% to 6.5%. Germline lookup yields CDR1 SGHTA and CDR2 FQGTGA. V gave up 0 bases and J gave up 4 bases, with 5 bases separating them. The CDR3 loop spans 13 amino acids. Material: PBMCs. The clonotype comes from a woman aged 60-75 years with multiple sclerosis. This chain joins TRBV7-3 and TRBJ2-3; D is tentatively TRBD1 or TRBD2 (5 bases each). The CDR3 coding sequence is TGTGCCAGCAGCTTAACGGGGGCAGATACGCAGTATTTT. It codes for CASSLTGADTQYF.